Sequencing of this T cell receptor beta chain was carried out in a study of shared clonotypes between healthy human individuals. Study-wide background: Researchers assigned three CD4 naive, three CD4 memory, two CD8 naive and one CD8 memory plate to each donor. Study findings and constraints: The study sampled only blood, and tissue repertoires likely differ.

The CDR3 runs to 16 residues. Germline-derived CDR1 and CDR2 are LNHNV and YYDKDF (reference sequence). V lost 0 bases and J 0 bases, leaving 9 bases between the germline ends. Profiling relied on immunoSEQ multiplex PCR, and the TCRdb table lists in-frame clones only, not all of them. The sample consists of about 1.5 million clones, 95% to 99% of them appearing once. The study enrolled healthy HIV-negative adults without recent acute infections or vaccinations as donors. Comments on this clone: The antigen is unknown.

The source is a man younger than 45 in good health. The V gene is TRBV15, the J gene TRBJ1-3; D is ambiguous. Sequences were obtained from naive CD4+ T cells sorted from blood. Subset indicated: CD45RA+ positively selected. The CDR3 loop reads CATSRDHAGSGNTIYF. The DNA of the CDR3 is TGTGCCACCAGCAGAGATCATGCAGGCTCTGGAAACACCATATATTTT. The full variable domain, in which reference TRBV15 and TRBJ1-3 provide the parts outside the CDR3, is DAMVIQNPRYQVTQFGKPVTLSCSQTLNHNVMYWYQQKSSQAPKLLFHYYDKDFNNEADTPDNFQSRRPNTSFCFLDIRSPGLGDTAMYLCATSRDHAGSGNTIYFGEGSWLTVV.